This T cell receptor (beta chain) was documented in a study of blood T cell repertoires in COVID-19. Across the whole study: The United States, Italy and Spain were the sources of the acute and convalescent COVID-19 samples.

The V gene's germline CDR1 is SGHNT and CDR2 YYREEE (reference sequence). CDR3 length equals 15 residues. Trimming left V 0 bases short and J 8 bases short, with 15 bases between. This clone was counted between two and nine times. Method: immunoSEQ multiplex PCR; TCRdb's copy keeps in-frame clones and lacks some. The sample shows a few hundred thousand clones, roughly 90% of them seen only once. The participants were between roughly 18 and 89 years old and came from about two dozen US areas. Assignment of participants to cohorts was predicated upon participant-reported clinical history. Recovered status applied to Cohort 3 donors who had two consecutive negative PCRs. It also applied to those with clearance or with symptom resolution.

The clonotype comes from a woman aged 25 to 39 who had recovered from COVID-19. The rearrangement uses TRBV5-4 and TRBJ2-1; unclear D gene. Sequencing was performed on PBMCs or T cells enriched from blood (not recorded which). In nucleotides, the CDR3 is TGTGCCAGCAGCTTGGGTCCTAGTCCACCCGATGAGCAGTTCTTC. Encoded protein: CASSLGPSPPDEQFF.